The present T cell receptor beta chain was sequenced within a study of cytomegalovirus exposure and HLA in healthy donors. The PCR was carried out with 60 Vbeta primers and 13 Jbeta primers. Profiling relied on immunoSEQ multiplex PCR, and the TCRdb table lists in-frame clones only, not all of them. This table holds approximately 110,000 clones, roughly 70% found once. In germline, CDR1 is SGHDT, CDR2 YYEEEE. J gave up 11 bases and V 3 bases, and 15 bases lay outside the gene matches. The CDR3 has 15 residues. This clone was counted only a few times. This receptor was obtained from a man between 18 and 35 years old in good health and CMV-seropositive. The chain is built from TRBV5-6 and TRBJ2-5, with TRBD1 matching over 8 bases. Source material: PBMCs. CDR3 nucleotides: TGTGCCAGCAGCTACTTGGGGCCGGACAGGGCGAAGCAGTACTTC. The encoded protein is CASSYLGPDRAKQYF.